The clone carrying this T cell receptor beta chain was seen once. Treatment denoted: oral pan-JAK inhibitor, 5-10 mg twice daily. cDNA prepared by RNA extraction and subsequent reverse transcription served as the template for sequencing. Produced via immunoSEQ multiplex PCR; TCRdb's table is partial and in-frame only. The profile shows about 160,000 clones, approximately 65% of them singletons. The sample belongs to a study of CD8+ T cells in alopecia areata. The wider study: Among treated patients, oral tofacitinib was administered at 5 to 10 mg twice daily. Scalp area affected, as a percentage, set the severity score of treated patients.

V shed 1 base and J shed 2 bases, with 5 bases lying between them. This CDR3 is built from 13 residues. CDR1 and CDR2 (germline): SGHVS, FQNEAQ. J is TRBJ1-2 and V is TRBV7-8, with unresolved D. This receptor was identified in a human donor with alopecia areata. This sample comprised CD4+ T cells sorted from blood, obtained at week 4, from a patient treated with tofacitinib. The CDR3 sequence: CASSLGRNYGYTF. The CDR3 nucleotides read TGTGCCAGCAGCTTAGGCAGGAACTATGGCTACACCTTC.